This TCR beta chain comes out of a study of control samples from healthy donors and cancer patients. The V end lost 3 bases, the J end lost 1 base, and 10 bases lay between the germline ends. CDR3 size: 15 residues. Germline CDR1 and CDR2: SGHVS and FQNEAQ. Libraries were prepared by immunoSEQ multiplex PCR; TCRdb keeps only in-frame clonotypes and omits some of them. The table has about 170,000 clones, roughly 90% seen once. The genes are TRBV7-8 and TRBJ1-5; a weak D match, TRBD1 (6 bases). This clonotype was sampled from a man aged 25-40 years in good health. Sequenced material: blood. The CDR3 reads CASSFGGASNQPQHF. The CDR3 nucleotides are TGTGCCAGCAGCTTCGGGGGGGCGAGCAATCAGCCCCAGCATTTT.